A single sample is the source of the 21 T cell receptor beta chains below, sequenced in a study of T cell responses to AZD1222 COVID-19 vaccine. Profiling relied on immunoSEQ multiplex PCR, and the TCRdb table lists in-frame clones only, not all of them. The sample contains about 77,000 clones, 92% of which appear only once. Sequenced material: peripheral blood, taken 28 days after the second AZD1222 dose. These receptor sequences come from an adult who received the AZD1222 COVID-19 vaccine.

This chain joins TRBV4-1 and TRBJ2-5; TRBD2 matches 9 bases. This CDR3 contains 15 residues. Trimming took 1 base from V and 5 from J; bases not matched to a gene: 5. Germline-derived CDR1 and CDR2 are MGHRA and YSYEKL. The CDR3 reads CASSQVSGRMETQYF. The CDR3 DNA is TGCGCCAGCAGCCAAGTTAGCGGGAGAATGGAGACCCAGTACTTC.

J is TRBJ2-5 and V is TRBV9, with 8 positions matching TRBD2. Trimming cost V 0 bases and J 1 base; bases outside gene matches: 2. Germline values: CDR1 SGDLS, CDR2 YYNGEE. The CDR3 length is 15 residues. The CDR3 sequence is CASSVAGGVQETQYF. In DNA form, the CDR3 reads TGTGCCAGCAGCGTAGCGGGAGGGGTCCAAGAGACCCAGTACTTC.

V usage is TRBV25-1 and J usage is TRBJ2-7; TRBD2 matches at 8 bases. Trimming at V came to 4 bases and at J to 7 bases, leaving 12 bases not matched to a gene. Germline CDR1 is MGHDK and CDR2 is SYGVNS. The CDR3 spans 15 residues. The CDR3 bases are TGTGCCAGCAGTGGGAAAGCGGGAGTCCAAACGGAGCAGTACTTC. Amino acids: CASSGKAGVQTEQYF.

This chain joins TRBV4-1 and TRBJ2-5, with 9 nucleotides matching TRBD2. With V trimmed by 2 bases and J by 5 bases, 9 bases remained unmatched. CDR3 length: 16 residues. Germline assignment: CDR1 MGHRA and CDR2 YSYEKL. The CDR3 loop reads CASSQLSAGGGETQYF. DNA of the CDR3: TGCGCCAGCAGCCAACTCTCTGCGGGAGGGGGGGAGACCCAGTACTTC.

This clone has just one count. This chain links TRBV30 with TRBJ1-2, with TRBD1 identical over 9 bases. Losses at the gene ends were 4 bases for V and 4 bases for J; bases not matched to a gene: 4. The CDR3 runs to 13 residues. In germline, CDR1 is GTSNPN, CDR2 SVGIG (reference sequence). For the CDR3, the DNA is TGTGCCTGGACCCCGGACAGGGGCTATGGCTACACCTTC. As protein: CAWTPDRGYGYTF.

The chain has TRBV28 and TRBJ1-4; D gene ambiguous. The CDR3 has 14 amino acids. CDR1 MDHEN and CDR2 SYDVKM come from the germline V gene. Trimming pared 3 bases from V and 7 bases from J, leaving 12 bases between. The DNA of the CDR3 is TGTGCCAGCAGTTTTTATTGGAGGAGTGAAAAACTGTTTTTT. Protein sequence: CASSFYWRSEKLFF.

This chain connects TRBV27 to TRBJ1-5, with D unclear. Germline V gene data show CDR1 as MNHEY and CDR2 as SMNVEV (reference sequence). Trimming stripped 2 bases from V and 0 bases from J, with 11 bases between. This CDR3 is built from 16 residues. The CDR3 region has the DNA TGTGCCAGCAGTTTAGGGTCGGCTTATAGCAATCAGCCCCAGCATTTT. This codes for CASSLGSAYSNQPQHF.

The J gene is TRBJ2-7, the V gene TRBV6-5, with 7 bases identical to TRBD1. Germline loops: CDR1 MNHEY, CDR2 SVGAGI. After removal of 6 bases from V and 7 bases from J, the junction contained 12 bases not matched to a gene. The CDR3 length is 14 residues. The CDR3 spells CASRADRTRGEQYF. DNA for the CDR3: TGTGCCAGCAGAGCGGACAGAACCAGGGGGGAGCAGTACTTC.

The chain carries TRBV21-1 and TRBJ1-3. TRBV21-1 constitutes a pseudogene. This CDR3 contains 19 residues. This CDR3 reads CASSKEEVLGPPSGNTIYF. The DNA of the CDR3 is TGTGCCAGCAGCAAAGAGGAGGTTCTCGGGCCTCCCTCTGGAAACACCATATATTTT.

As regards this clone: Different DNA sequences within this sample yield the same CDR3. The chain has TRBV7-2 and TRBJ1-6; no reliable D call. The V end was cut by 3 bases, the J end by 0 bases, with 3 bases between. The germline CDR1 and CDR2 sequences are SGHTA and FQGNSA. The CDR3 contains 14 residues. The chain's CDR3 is CASSFRSYNSPLHF. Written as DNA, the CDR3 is TGTGCCAGCAGCTTCCGCTCCTATAATTCACCCCTCCACTTT.

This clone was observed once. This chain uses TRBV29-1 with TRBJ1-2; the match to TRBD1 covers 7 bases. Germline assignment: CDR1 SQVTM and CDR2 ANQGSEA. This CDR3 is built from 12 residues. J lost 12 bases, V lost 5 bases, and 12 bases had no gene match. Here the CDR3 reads CSVSREDRWHTF. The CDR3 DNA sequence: TGCAGCGTTTCGCGCGAGGACAGGTGGCACACCTTC. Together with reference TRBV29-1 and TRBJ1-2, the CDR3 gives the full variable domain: SAVISQKPSRDICQRGTSLTIQCQVDSQVTMMFWYRQQPGQSLTLIATANQGSEATYESGFVIDKFPISRPNLTFSTLTVSNMSPEDSSIYLCSVSREDRWHTFGSGTRLTVV.

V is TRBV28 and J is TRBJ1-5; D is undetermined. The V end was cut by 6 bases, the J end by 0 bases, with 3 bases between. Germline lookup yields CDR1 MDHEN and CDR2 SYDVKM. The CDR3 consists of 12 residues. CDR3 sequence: CASSTSNQPQHF. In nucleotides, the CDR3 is TGTGCCAGCAGCACTAGCAATCAGCCCCAGCATTTT.

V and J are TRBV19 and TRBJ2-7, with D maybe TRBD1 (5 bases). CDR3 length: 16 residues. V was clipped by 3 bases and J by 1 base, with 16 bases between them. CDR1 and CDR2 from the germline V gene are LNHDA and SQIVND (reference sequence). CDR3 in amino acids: CASSMKRGGVSYEQYF. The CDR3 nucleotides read TGTGCCAGTAGTATGAAAAGGGGTGGGGTATCCTACGAGCAGTACTTC.

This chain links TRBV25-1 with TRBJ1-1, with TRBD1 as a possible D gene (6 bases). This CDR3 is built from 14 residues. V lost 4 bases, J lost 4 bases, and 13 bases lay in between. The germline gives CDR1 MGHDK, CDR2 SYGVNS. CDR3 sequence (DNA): TGTGCCAGCAGTGTTACAGGGTTGGCCACTGAAGCTTTCTTT. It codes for CASSVTGLATEAFF.

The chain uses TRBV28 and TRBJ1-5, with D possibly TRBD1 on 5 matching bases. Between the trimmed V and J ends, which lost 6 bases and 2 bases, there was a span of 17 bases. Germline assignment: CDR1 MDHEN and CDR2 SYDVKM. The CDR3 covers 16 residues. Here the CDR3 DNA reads TGTGCCAGCAGACTCCCCATGGGGGTTGGCAATCAGCCCCAGCATTTT. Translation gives CASRLPMGVGNQPQHF. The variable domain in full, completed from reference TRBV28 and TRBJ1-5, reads DVKVTQSSRYLVKRTGEKVFLECVQDMDHENMFWYRQDPGLGLRLIYFSYDVKMKEKGDIPEGYSVSREKKERFSLILESASTNQTSMYLCASRLPMGVGNQPQHFGDGTRLSIL.

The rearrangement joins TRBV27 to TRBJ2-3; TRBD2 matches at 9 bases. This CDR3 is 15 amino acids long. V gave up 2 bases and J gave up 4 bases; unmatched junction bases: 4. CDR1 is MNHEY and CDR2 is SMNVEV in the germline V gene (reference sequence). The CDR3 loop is CASSLVAGAPDTQYF. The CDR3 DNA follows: TGTGCCAGCAGTTTAGTAGCGGGAGCCCCAGATACGCAGTATTTT.

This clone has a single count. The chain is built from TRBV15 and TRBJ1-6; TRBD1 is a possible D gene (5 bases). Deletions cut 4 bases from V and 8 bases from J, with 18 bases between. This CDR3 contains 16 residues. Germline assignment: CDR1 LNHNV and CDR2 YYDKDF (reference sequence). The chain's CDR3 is CATSTLADMTDSPLHF. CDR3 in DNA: TGTGCCACCAGCACCCTGGCGGACATGACGGATTCACCCCTCCACTTT.

DNA for the CDR3: TGTGCCAGCAGTTACCTTCTTCTCGGCGGGACACCCTACGAGCAGTACTTC. Residues: CASSYLLLGGTPYEQYF. The chain combines TRBV6-2 or TRBV6-3 with TRBJ2-7; D is possibly TRBD1 or TRBD2 (6 bases each). Per the germline V gene, CDR1 is MNHEY and CDR2 is SVGEGT. Trimming removed 2 bases from V and 2 bases from J, with 19 bases in between. This CDR3 contains 17 residues.

The CDR3 loop is CASSLSRGQRPGELFF. CDR3 DNA: TGTGCCAGCAGTTTATCTAGAGGACAGAGGCCCGGGGAGCTGTTTTTT. This chain links TRBV27 with TRBJ2-2; the D gene is possibly TRBD1 (6 bases). Germline CDR1 reads MNHEY; CDR2 reads SMNVEV (reference sequence). The CDR3 extends over 16 amino acids. Trimming removed 0 bases from V and 6 bases from J, with 14 bases in between.

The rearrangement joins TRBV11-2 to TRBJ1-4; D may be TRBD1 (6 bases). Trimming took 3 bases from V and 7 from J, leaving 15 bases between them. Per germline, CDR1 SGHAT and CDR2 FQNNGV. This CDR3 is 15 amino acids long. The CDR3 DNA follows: TGTGCCAGCAGCTTCCGTGGGGGCGAGTTTGAAAAACTGTTTTTT. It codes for CASSFRGGEFEKLFF.

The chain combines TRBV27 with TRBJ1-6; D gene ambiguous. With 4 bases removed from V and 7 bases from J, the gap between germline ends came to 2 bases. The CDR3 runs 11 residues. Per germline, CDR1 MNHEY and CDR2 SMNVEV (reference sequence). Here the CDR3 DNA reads TGTGCCAGCAGTTGGAATTCACCCCTCCACTTT. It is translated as CASSWNSPLHF.